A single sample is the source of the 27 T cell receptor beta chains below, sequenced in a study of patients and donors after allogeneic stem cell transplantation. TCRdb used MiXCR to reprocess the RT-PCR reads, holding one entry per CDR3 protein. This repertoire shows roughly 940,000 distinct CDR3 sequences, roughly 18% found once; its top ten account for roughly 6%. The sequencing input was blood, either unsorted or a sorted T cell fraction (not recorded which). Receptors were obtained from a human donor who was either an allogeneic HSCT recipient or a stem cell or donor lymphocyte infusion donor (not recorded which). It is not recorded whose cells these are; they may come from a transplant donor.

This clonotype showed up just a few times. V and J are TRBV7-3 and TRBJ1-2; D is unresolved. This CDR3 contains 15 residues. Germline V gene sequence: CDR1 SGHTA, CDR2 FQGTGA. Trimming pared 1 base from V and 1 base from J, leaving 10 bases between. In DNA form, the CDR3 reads TGTGCCAGCAGCTTAAGGGCTGAGAGTAACTATGGCTACACCTTC. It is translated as CASSLRAESNYGYTF.

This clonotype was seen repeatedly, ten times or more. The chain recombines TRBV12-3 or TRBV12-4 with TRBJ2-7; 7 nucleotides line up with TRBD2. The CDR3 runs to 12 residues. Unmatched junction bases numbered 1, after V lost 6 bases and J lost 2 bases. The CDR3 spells CASSGGTYEQYF. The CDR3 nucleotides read TGTGCCAGCAGCGGGGGGACCTACGAGCAGTACTTC.

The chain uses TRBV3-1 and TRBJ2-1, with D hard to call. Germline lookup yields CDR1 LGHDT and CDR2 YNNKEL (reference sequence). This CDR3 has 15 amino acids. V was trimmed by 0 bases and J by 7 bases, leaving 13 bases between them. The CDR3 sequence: CASSQDSASRNEQFF. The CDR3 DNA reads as TGTGCCAGCAGCCAAGATTCGGCTAGTCGGAATGAGCAGTTCTTC.

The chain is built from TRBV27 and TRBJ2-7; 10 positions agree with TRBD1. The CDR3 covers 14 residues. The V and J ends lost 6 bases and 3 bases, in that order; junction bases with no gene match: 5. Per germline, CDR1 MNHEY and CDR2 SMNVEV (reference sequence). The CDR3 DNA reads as TGTGCCAGCAGCTGGACAGGGGGGGACTACGAGCAGTACTTC. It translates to CASSWTGGDYEQYF.

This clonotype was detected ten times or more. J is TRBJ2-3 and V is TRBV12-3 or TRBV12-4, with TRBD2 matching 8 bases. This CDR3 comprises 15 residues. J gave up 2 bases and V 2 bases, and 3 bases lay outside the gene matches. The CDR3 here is CASSLRGGYTDTQYF. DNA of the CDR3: TGTGCCAGCAGTTTACGGGGGGGCTACACAGATACGCAGTATTTT.

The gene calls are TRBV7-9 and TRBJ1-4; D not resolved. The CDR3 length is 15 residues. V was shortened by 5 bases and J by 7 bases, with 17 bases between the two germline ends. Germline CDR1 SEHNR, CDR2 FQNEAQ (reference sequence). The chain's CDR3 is CASSPASEGGEKLFF. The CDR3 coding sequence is TGTGCCAGCAGCCCAGCATCGGAGGGAGGTGAAAAACTGTTTTTT.

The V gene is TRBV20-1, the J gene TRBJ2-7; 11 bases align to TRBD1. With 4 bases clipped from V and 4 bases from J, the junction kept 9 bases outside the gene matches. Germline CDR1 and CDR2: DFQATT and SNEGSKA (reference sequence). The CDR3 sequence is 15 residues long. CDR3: CSAMGVGQGGYEQYF. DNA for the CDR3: TGCAGTGCTATGGGGGTGGGACAGGGGGGATACGAGCAGTACTTC.

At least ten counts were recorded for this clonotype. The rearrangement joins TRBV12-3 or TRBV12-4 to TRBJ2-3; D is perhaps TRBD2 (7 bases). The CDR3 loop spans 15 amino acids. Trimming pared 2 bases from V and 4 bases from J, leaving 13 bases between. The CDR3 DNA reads TGTGCCAGCAGTTTAACCCCGCGGGGGCCAGATACGCAGTATTTT. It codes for CASSLTPRGPDTQYF.

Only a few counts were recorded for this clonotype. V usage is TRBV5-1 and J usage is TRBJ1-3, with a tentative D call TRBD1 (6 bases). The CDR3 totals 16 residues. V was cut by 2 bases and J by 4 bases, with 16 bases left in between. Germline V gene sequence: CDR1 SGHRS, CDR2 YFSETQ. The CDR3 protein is CASSFGSGGPGNTIYF. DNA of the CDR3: TGCGCCAGCAGCTTCGGCAGCGGGGGGCCGGGAAACACCATATATTTT.

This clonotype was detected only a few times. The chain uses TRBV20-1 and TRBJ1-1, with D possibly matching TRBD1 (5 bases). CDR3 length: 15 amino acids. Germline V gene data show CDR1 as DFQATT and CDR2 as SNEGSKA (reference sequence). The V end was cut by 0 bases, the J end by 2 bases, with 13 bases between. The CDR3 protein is CSARDQGTANTEAFF. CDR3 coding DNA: TGCAGTGCTAGAGATCAGGGCACGGCCAACACTGAAGCTTTCTTT.

CDR3 protein: CASSQKTDTQYF. Here the CDR3 DNA reads TGTGCCAGCAGTCAAAAGACAGATACGCAGTATTTT. This chain joins TRBV3-1 and TRBJ2-3; D not certain. CDR1 is LGHDT, CDR2 YNNKEL, per germline (reference sequence). The CDR3 loop spans 12 amino acids. Trimming shortened V by 6 bases and J by 3 bases, and 7 bases separated the two germline ends.

The CDR3 loop reads CASSFSNSNQPQHF. The CDR3 DNA reads TGTGCCAGCAGCTTTAGTAATAGCAATCAGCCCCAGCATTTT. The gene calls are TRBV7-9 and TRBJ1-5, with unresolved D. CDR3 length: 14 residues. V lost 3 bases, J lost 0 bases, and 6 bases lay in between. CDR1 and CDR2 from the germline V gene are SEHNR and FQNEAQ (reference sequence). Based on the CDR3 plus reference TRBV7-9 and TRBJ1-5, the full variable domain is DTGVSQNPRHKITKRGQNVTFRCDPISEHNRLYWYRQTLGQGPEFLTYFQNEAQLEKSRLLSDRFSAERPKGSFSTLEIQRTEQGDSAMYLCASSFSNSNQPQHFGDGTRLSIL.

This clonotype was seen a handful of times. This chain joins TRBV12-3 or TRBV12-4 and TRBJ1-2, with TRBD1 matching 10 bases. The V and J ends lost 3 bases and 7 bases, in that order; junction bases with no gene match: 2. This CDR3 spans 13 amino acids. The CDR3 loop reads CASSFDRGLGYTF. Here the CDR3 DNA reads TGTGCCAGCAGTTTTGACAGGGGGCTTGGCTACACCTTC.

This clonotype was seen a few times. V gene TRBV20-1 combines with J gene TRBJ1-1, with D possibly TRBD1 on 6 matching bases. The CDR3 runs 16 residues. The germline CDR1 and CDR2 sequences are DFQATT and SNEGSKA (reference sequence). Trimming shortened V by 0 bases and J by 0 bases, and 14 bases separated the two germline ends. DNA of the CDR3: TGCAGTGCTAGAGATCCCAGGGGCATTATGAACACTGAAGCTTTCTTT. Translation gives CSARDPRGIMNTEAFF.

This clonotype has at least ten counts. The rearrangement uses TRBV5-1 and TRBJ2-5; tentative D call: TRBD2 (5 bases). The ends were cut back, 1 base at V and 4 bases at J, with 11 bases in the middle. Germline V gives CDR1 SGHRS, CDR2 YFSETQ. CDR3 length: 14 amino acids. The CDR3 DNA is TGCGCCAGCAGCTTGACCCGGGGAAGAGAGACCCAGTACTTC. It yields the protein CASSLTRGRETQYF.

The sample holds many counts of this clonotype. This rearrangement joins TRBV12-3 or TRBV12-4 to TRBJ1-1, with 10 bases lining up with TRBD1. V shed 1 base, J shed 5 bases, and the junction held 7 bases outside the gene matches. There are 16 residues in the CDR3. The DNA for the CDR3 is TGTGCCAGCAGTTTAGGGACAGGGGGTGGAGGAACTGAAGCTTTCTTT. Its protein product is CASSLGTGGGGTEAFF.

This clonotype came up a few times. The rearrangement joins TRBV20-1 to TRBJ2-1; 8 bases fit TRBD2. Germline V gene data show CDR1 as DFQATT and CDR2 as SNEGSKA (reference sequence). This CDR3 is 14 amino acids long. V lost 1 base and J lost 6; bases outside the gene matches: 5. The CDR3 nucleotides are TGCAGTGCTAGAGTCAGCGGGGGTTCCAATGAGCAGTTCTTC. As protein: CSARVSGGSNEQFF.

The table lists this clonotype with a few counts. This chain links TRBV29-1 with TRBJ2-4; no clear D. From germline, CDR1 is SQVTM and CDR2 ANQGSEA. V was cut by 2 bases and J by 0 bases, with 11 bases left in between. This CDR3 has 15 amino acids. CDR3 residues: CSVEQASIAKNIQYF. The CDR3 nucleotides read TGCAGCGTTGAACAGGCTTCCATAGCCAAAAACATTCAGTACTTC.

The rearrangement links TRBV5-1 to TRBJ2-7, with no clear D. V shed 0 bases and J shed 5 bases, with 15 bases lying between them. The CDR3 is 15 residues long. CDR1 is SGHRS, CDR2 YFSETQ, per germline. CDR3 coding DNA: TGCGCCAGCAGCTTGGTACGGCCCCTCCAGGACGAGCAGTACTTC. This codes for CASSLVRPLQDEQYF.

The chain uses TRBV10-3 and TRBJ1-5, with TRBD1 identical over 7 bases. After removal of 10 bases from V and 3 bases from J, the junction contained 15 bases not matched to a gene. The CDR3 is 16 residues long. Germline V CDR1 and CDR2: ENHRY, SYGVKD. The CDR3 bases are TGTGCCACCGGAGCGTGGGACAGAAGCCTCAATCAGCCCCAGCATTTT. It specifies CATGAWDRSLNQPQHF.

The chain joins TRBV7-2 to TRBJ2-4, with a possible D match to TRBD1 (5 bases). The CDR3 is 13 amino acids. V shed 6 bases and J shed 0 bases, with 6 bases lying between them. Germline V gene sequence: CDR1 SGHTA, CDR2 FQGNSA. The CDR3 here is CASRDIAKNIQYF. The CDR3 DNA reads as TGTGCCAGCAGGGACATAGCCAAAAACATTCAGTACTTC.

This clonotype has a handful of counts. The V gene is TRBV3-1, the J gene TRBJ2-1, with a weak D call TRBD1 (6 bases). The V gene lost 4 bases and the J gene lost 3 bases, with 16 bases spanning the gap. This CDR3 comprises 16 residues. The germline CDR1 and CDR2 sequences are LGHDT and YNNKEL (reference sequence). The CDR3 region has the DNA TGTGCCAGCAGCCCCGGGACACCGTTCTACTACAATGAGCAGTTCTTC. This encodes CASSPGTPFYYNEQFF.

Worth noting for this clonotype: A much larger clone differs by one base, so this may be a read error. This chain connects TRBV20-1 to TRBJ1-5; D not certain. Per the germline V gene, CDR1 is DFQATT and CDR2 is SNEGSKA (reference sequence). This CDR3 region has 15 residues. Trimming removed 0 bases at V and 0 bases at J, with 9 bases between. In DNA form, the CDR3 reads TGCAGTGCTAGAGATTACAGCGATAGCAATCAGCCCCAGCATTTT. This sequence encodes CSARDYSDSNQPQHF.

CDR3: CAWRDREGQPQHF. CDR3 DNA sequence: TGTGCCTGGAGGGATCGCGAGGGTCAGCCCCAGCATTTT. The rearrangement uses TRBV30 and TRBJ1-5; D is uncertain. V was cut by 3 bases and J by 6 bases, with 12 bases left in between. Germline V gene lookup returns CDR1 GTSNPN and CDR2 SVGIG (reference sequence). The CDR3 runs to 13 residues.

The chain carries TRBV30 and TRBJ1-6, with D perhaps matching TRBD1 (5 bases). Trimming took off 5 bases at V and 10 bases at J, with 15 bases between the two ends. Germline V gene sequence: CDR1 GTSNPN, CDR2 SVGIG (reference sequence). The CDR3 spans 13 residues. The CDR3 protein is CAWLQGRGSPLHF. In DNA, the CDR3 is TGTGCCTGGCTCCAGGGACGGGGATCACCCCTCCACTTT.

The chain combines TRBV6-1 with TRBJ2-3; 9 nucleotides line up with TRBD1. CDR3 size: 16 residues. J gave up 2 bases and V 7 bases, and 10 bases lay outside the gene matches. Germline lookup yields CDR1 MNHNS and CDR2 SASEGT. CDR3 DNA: TGTGCCAGCACCAACTGGGACAGGGACCCCACAGATACGCAGTATTTT. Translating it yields CASTNWDRDPTDTQYF.

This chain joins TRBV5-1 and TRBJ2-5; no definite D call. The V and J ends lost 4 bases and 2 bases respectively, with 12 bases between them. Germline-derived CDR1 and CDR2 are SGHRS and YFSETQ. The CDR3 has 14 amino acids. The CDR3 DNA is TGCGCCAGCAGCCCAAACTGGGGTCAAGAGACCCAGTACTTC. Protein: CASSPNWGQETQYF. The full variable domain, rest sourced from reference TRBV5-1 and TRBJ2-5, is KAGVTQTPRYLIKTRGQQVTLSCSPISGHRSVSWYQQTPGQGLQFLFEYFSETQRNKGNFPGRFSGRQFSNSRSEMNVSTLELGDSALYLCASSPNWGQETQYFGPGTRLLVL.